The 23 T cell receptor beta chains in this list originate from one sample, sequenced in a study of T cells after yellow fever vaccination. TCRdb analysed the 5' RACE reads with MiXCR anew, one entry per CDR3 protein. The data hold about 130,000 distinct CDR3 sequences, with about 8.2% observed a single time. Sequenced here: CD8+ T cells sorted from PBMCs, sampled on the day of the yellow fever booster vaccination. The receptors derive from a man younger than 35 who received the YFV17D yellow fever vaccine.

This clonotype came up a few times. V and J are TRBV20-1 and TRBJ1-1, with D maybe TRBD1 (5 bases). The germline V gene has CDR1 DFQATT and CDR2 SNEGSKA (reference sequence). The CDR3 is 16 amino acids. Trimming took 1 base from V and 0 from J, leaving 15 bases between them. CDR3 in DNA: TGCAGTGCTAGAGGGATCTCGGGGCCCATGAACACTGAAGCTTTCTTT. This sequence encodes CSARGISGPMNTEAFF.

This clonotype was seen a few times. The chain is built from TRBV27 and TRBJ2-7; D is tentatively TRBD1 or TRBD2 (7 bases each). The CDR3 loop spans 15 amino acids. V was clipped by 6 bases and J by 1 base, with 16 bases between them. CDR1 is MNHEY, CDR2 SMNVEV, per germline (reference sequence). The chain's CDR3 is CASSMTGRESYEQYV. The DNA for the CDR3 is TGTGCCAGCAGCATGACAGGGAGGGAATCCTACGAGCAGTACGTC.

The V call is TRBV14, the J call TRBJ1-1; weak D call: TRBD1 (5 bases). Trimming took off 1 base at V and 0 bases at J, with 9 bases between the two ends. This CDR3 contains 15 residues. CDR1 is SGHDN, CDR2 FVKESK, per germline. The DNA for the CDR3 is TGTGCCAGCAGCCAAGCCGGGGCGCTGAACACTGAAGCTTTCTTT. Its protein product is CASSQAGALNTEAFF.

This chain connects TRBV20-1 to TRBJ2-1; the match to TRBD1 covers 7 bases. Germline loops: CDR1 DFQATT, CDR2 SNEGSKA (reference sequence). The CDR3 spans 15 residues. The trim removed 1 base at V and 3 bases at J, leaving 6 bases unmatched. The CDR3: CSARVVGQSYNEQFF. The CDR3, as DNA: TGCAGTGCTAGAGTGGTGGGACAGAGCTACAATGAGCAGTTCTTC.

This sequence joins TRBV28 and TRBJ1-3, with 9 positions matching TRBD1. V lost 5 bases to trimming and J lost 4 bases; unmatched junction nucleotides: 6. The length of the CDR3 is 15 residues. Germline V gives CDR1 MDHEN, CDR2 SYDVKM. CDR3 in DNA: TGTGCCAGCAGTGCACGGACAGGGGCAGGAAACACCATATATTTT. Its translation is CASSARTGAGNTIYF. Complete variable domain (other parts from reference TRBV28 and TRBJ1-3): DVKVTQSSRYLVKRTGEKVFLECVQDMDHENMFWYRQDPGLGLRLIYFSYDVKMKEKGDIPEGYSVSREKKERFSLILESASTNQTSMYLCASSARTGAGNTIYFGEGSWLTVV.

This clonotype was detected only a few times. The chain employs TRBV6-5 and TRBJ2-3; D not resolved. The V gene's germline CDR1 is MNHEY and CDR2 SVGAGI. V was clipped by 3 bases and J by 1 base, with 5 bases between them. The CDR3 is made up of 13 amino acids. The CDR3 DNA reads as TGTGCCAGCAGTTATTACCGCACAGATACGCAGTATTTT. It is translated as CASSYYRTDTQYF.

This clonotype was counted at least ten times. The chain uses TRBV12-3 or TRBV12-4 and TRBJ2-3; a weak D match, TRBD2 (6 bases). This CDR3 spans 14 amino acids. V was shortened by 3 bases and J by 6 bases, with 13 bases between the two germline ends. CDR3 loop: CASSLGGVGDTQYF. The CDR3 bases are TGTGCCAGCAGTTTGGGCGGGGTAGGGGATACGCAGTATTTT.

The chain employs TRBV18 and TRBJ2-3; 9 bases are shared with TRBD1. J gave up 4 bases and V 2 bases, and 10 bases lay outside the gene matches. Germline CDR1 is KGHSH and CDR2 is LQKENI. This CDR3 contains 17 residues. The CDR3, as DNA: TGTGCCAGCTCACCAGTTATAAGGGACAGGGTTCCAGATACGCAGTATTTT. This translates into CASSPVIRDRVPDTQYF.

This clonotype was seen a few times. The chain has TRBV29-1 and TRBJ1-2; tentatively, D is TRBD1 (6 bases). Germline CDR1 is SQVTM and CDR2 is ANQGSEA. This CDR3 is 13 amino acids long. The ends were cut back, 3 bases at V and 8 bases at J, with 16 bases in the middle. The CDR3 nucleotides read TGCAGCGTTGATCGGTCAGGGGATTGGGGCTACACCTTC. Its protein product is CSVDRSGDWGYTF.

The chain has TRBV4-3 and TRBJ1-1; D remains ambiguous. CDR1 is LGHNA and CDR2 is YSLEER in the germline V gene. The CDR3 is 12 residues long. V was pared by 3 bases and J by 1 base, with 3 bases between. Here the CDR3 DNA reads TGCGCCAGCAGCCATACGAACACTGAAGCTTTCTTT. Translating it yields CASSHTNTEAFF.

DNA of the CDR3: TGCGCCAGCAGCTTTGTCCCAGGGGAGAACGAGCAGTACTTC. The encoded protein is CASSFVPGENEQYF. The rearrangement joins TRBV5-1 to TRBJ2-7; TRBD1 might be the D (6 bases). Germline CDR1 is SGHRS and CDR2 is YFSETQ. V was clipped by 2 bases and J by 5 bases, with 14 bases between them. CDR3 length: 14 amino acids.

This clonotype was seen repeatedly, ten times or more. The CDR3 spells CAIRDSYYEQYV. The CDR3 DNA sequence: TGTGCCATCAGGGACAGCTACTACGAGCAGTACGTC. V gene TRBV10-3 combines with J gene TRBJ2-7, with a weak D call TRBD1 (6 bases). The V end lost 6 bases, the J end lost 3 bases, and 9 bases lay between the germline ends. CDR1 and CDR2 (germline): ENHRY, SYGVKD. This CDR3 is built from 12 residues.

This clonotype has at least ten counts. The rearrangement joins TRBV4-3 to TRBJ1-4; D not resolved. Germline V CDR1 and CDR2: LGHNA, YSLEER. V shed 5 bases and J shed 6 bases, with 13 bases lying between them. CDR3 length: 14 amino acids. CDR3 sequence: CASSGFTEDEKLFF. The DNA for the CDR3 is TGCGCCAGCAGCGGCTTTACGGAGGATGAAAAACTGTTTTTT.

The chain's CDR3 is CASSLGFGISHEQYF. CDR3 nucleotides: TGCGCCAGCAGCCTCGGATTCGGGATTTCCCACGAGCAGTACTTC. The rearrangement uses TRBV4-1 and TRBJ2-7; D might be TRBD2 (5 bases). V gave up 4 bases and J gave up 5 bases, with 18 bases separating them. The CDR3 has 15 amino acids. From germline, CDR1 is MGHRA and CDR2 YSYEKL.

This clonotype was recorded many times. V usage is TRBV27 and J usage is TRBJ2-5; D uncertain. CDR1 and CDR2 (germline): MNHEY, SMNVEV (reference sequence). CDR3 length equals 14 residues. The V gene lost 5 bases and the J gene lost 5 bases, with 15 bases spanning the gap. This CDR3 reads CASSVGSRRETQYF. The CDR3 DNA reads TGTGCCAGCAGTGTCGGGTCGCGACGGGAGACCCAGTACTTC.

This clonotype was seen a few times. This sequence joins TRBV5-6 and TRBJ2-5; TRBD2 is a possible D gene (5 bases). The CDR3 loop spans 11 amino acids. Germline CDR1 and CDR2: SGHDT and YYEEEE. Trimming removed 4 bases from V and 6 bases from J, with 7 bases in between. This chain's CDR3 is CASSAGKTQYF. Written as DNA, the CDR3 is TGTGCCAGCAGCGCCGGGAAGACCCAGTACTTC.

The rearrangement uses TRBV12-3 or TRBV12-4 and TRBJ1-2, with D tentatively TRBD1 (6 bases). With 2 bases removed from V and 4 bases from J, the gap between germline ends came to 14 bases. This CDR3 spans 15 amino acids. In nucleotides, the CDR3 is TGTGCCAGCAGTTTAACAGGGATGGGTTTCTATGGCTACACCTTC. Translation: CASSLTGMGFYGYTF.

This clonotype showed up many times. The genes are TRBV4-1 and TRBJ1-1; tentatively, D is TRBD1 (5 bases). The V end was cut by 1 base, the J end by 0 bases, with 12 bases between. CDR3 length: 16 amino acids. CDR1 and CDR2 from the germline V gene are MGHRA and YSYEKL. CDR3 DNA sequence: TGCGCCAGCAGCCAAGTGGGGACTACCTTGAACACTGAAGCTTTCTTT. Protein: CASSQVGTTLNTEAFF.

In its sample, this clonotype was seen a few times. The rearrangement joins TRBV4-2 to TRBJ1-6, with 7 bases lining up with TRBD1. The CDR3 totals 15 residues. Germline values: CDR1 LGHNA, CDR2 YNFKEQ. V lost 3 bases, J lost 10 bases, and 9 bases stayed unmatched. The CDR3 DNA reads as TGTGCCAGCAGCCACTCGGGGCAGGGGGGATCACCCCTCCACTTT. This codes for CASSHSGQGGSPLHF.

The chain combines TRBV4-1 with TRBJ2-2; a possible D gene is TRBD1 (6 bases). The CDR3 spans 15 residues. Trimming stripped 4 bases from V and 5 bases from J, with 14 bases between. Germline CDR1 MGHRA, CDR2 YSYEKL. The chain's CDR3 is CASSLRDTHTGELFF. The CDR3 nucleotides read TGCGCCAGCAGCCTCCGGGACACACATACCGGGGAGCTGTTTTTT.

In its sample, this clonotype was seen a few times. The V and J genes are TRBV4-3 and TRBJ1-2, with a tentative D call TRBD1 (6 bases). The CDR3 totals 17 residues. CDR1 and CDR2 from the germline V gene are LGHNA and YSLEER. Between the trimmed V and J ends, which lost 0 bases and 4 bases, there was a span of 18 bases. The DNA for the CDR3 is TGCGCCAGCAGCCAAGATAAAAGGGGGGGCGGTCCCTATGGCTACACCTTC. Translation gives CASSQDKRGGGPYGYTF.

This clonotype has just a few counts. The chain couples TRBV12-3 or TRBV12-4 to TRBJ1-1, with no clear D. V gave up 6 bases and J gave up 3 bases, with 14 bases separating them. CDR3 length equals 14 residues. The chain's CDR3 is CASRATLGDTEAFF. Written as DNA, the CDR3 is TGTGCCAGCAGGGCGACTTTAGGCGACACTGAAGCTTTCTTT.

This clonotype was counted many times. The V gene is TRBV7-2, the J gene TRBJ2-3; TRBD2 aligns across 10 bases. Unmatched junction bases numbered 3, after V lost 2 bases and J lost 1 base. CDR3 length equals 16 residues. CDR1 is SGHTA, CDR2 FQGNSA, per germline. The CDR3 spells CASSLLAGGGTDTQYF. CDR3 coding DNA: TGTGCCAGCAGCTTATTAGCGGGGGGTGGCACAGATACGCAGTATTTT.